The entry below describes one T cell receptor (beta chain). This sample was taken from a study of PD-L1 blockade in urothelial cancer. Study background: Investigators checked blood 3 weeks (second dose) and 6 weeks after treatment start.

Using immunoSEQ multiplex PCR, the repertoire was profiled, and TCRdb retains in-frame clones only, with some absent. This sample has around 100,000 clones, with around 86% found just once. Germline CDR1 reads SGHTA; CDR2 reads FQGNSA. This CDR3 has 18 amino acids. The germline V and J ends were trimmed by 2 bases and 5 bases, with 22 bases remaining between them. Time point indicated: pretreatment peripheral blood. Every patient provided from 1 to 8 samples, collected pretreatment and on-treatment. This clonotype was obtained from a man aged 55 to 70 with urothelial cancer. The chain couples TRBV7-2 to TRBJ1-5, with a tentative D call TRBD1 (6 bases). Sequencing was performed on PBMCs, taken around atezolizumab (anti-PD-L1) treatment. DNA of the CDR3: TGTGCCAGCAGCTTATCTCGGGGGGCCAAAGCCAGTGATCAGCCCCAGCATTTT. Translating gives CASSLSRGAKASDQPQHF.